Given below is one T cell receptor (beta chain) in context. The data stem from a study of T cell changes during pregnancy in multiple sclerosis. Per the germline V gene, CDR1 is SEHNR and CDR2 is FQNEAQ (reference sequence). The length of the CDR3 is 15 residues. The V and J ends lost 7 bases and 1 base respectively, with 15 bases between them. Method: immunoSEQ multiplex PCR; TCRdb's copy keeps in-frame clones and lacks some. Of 80,000 to 95,000 clones listed, just under 95% are singletons. The V call is TRBV7-9, the J call TRBJ2-3; D call uncertain. The TCR comes from a female donor in good health, enrolled as a control in a pregnancy study. The sample in question was peripheral blood, obtained in the third trimester of pregnancy. This CDR3 reads CASIAAAKGTDTQYF. The CDR3 bases are TGTGCCAGCATCGCGGCAGCGAAAGGCACAGATACGCAGTATTTT.